These 32 T cell receptor beta chains were sequenced from one sample in a study of blood T cell repertoires in COVID-19. Assay: immunoSEQ multiplex PCR; the TCRdb copy retains only in-frame clones and omits some. The top ten hold around 15% of the sample, which has some 200,000 clones, about 72% seen once. Sample: PBMCs or T cells enriched from blood (not recorded which). All receptors derive from a woman in her 50s who had recovered from COVID-19.

The chain has TRBV4-3 and TRBJ1-2; no clear D. V was cut by 0 bases and J by 3 bases, with 11 bases left in between. The germline gives CDR1 LGHNA, CDR2 YSLEER. The CDR3 runs to 15 residues. In nucleotides, the CDR3 is TGCGCCAGCAGCCAAGATTCCCCAGGCTACTATGGCTACACCTTC. Translated, it gives CASSQDSPGYYGYTF.

The chain carries TRBV29-1 and TRBJ2-1; 8 nucleotides match TRBD2. CDR1 is SQVTM, CDR2 ANQGSEA, per germline. CDR3 length: 14 amino acids. V gave up 5 bases and J gave up 6 bases; unmatched junction bases: 9. CDR3: CSVLRAGAGNEQFF. CDR3 coding DNA: TGCAGCGTTCTCCGAGCGGGAGCGGGCAATGAGCAGTTCTTC.

V is TRBV10-3 and J is TRBJ2-3; 9 bases agree with TRBD1. Germline V CDR1 and CDR2: ENHRY, SYGVKD. V trimming: 6 bases; J trimming: 1 base; junction bases outside the gene matches: 8. The CDR3 covers 16 residues. Here the CDR3 reads CAISPTRTGGTDTQYF. For the CDR3, the DNA is TGTGCCATCAGCCCGACCAGGACAGGGGGCACAGATACGCAGTATTTT.

The chain links TRBV19 to TRBJ2-5; 8 nucleotides align to TRBD2. CDR1 and CDR2 from the germline V gene are LNHDA and SQIVND (reference sequence). This CDR3 is built from 16 residues. J gave up 4 bases and V 7 bases, and 14 bases lay outside the gene matches. CDR3 in amino acids: CASTPHSGTPGETQYF. In DNA form, the CDR3 reads TGTGCCAGTACCCCGCATAGCGGGACCCCGGGAGAGACCCAGTACTTC.

This clone was picked up a small number of times. The chain couples TRBV6-5 to TRBJ1-6, with 7 bases fitting TRBD1. V lost 6 bases and J lost 6; bases outside the gene matches: 8. Germline CDR1 reads MNHEY; CDR2 reads SVGAGI. The CDR3 is made up of 15 amino acids. The CDR3: CASRVDRVGNSPLHF. The CDR3 DNA is TGTGCCAGCAGAGTTGACAGGGTCGGTAATTCACCCCTCCACTTT.

This clone appeared a few times. The chain combines TRBV28 with TRBJ2-1; TRBD2 agrees at 7 bases. V was clipped by 5 bases and J by 6 bases; unmatched bases: 13. The CDR3 covers 16 residues. Germline CDR1 MDHEN, CDR2 SYDVKM. Here the CDR3 DNA reads TGTGCCAGCAGTGGACCTAGACTAGCCGGGAGCAATGAGCAGTTCTTC. Translating gives CASSGPRLAGSNEQFF.

The J gene is TRBJ1-5, the V gene TRBV27; TRBD1 is a possible D gene (5 bases). Germline V gene lookup returns CDR1 MNHEY and CDR2 SMNVEV (reference sequence). Trimming removed 2 bases at V and 0 bases at J, with 8 bases between. CDR3 length: 15 amino acids. In DNA form, the CDR3 reads TGTGCCAGCAGTTTAATGGGACTTAGCAATCAGCCCCAGCATTTT. Residues: CASSLMGLSNQPQHF.

The rearrangement joins TRBV28 to TRBJ1-6; no clear D gene. CDR3 length: 15 residues. Germline loops: CDR1 MDHEN, CDR2 SYDVKM. Trimming took 5 bases from V and 6 from J, leaving 14 bases between them. The CDR3 DNA is TGTGCCAGCAGTCCCGCTAGGCTTGGTAATTCACCCCTCCACTTT. Its protein product is CASSPARLGNSPLHF.

The chain has TRBV7-9 and TRBJ2-7, with a possible D match to TRBD2 (6 bases). Trimming took off 5 bases at V and 2 bases at J, with 13 bases between the two ends. Germline V CDR1 and CDR2: SEHNR, FQNEAQ (reference sequence). The CDR3 has 14 residues. Written as DNA, the CDR3 is TGTGCCAGCAGCGCGGACTACACCACCTACGAGCAGTACTTC. Translated: CASSADYTTYEQYF.

The chain carries TRBV4-1 and TRBJ1-1; D is unresolved. The germline gives CDR1 MGHRA, CDR2 YSYEKL. The CDR3 length is 13 residues. Trimming cost V 4 bases and J 3 bases, with 9 bases left between them. The CDR3 spells CASSLVEYTEAFF. Written as DNA, the CDR3 is TGCGCCAGCAGCCTTGTCGAGTACACTGAAGCTTTCTTT.

The gene calls are TRBV13 and TRBJ1-6, with 9 nucleotides matching TRBD1. With V trimmed by 2 bases and J by 9 bases, 8 bases remained unmatched. The CDR3 is made up of 16 amino acids. Germline loops: CDR1 PRHDT, CDR2 FYEKMQ (reference sequence). The CDR3 region is CASSLLGGTGSSPLHF. The CDR3, as DNA: TGTGCCAGCAGCTTATTGGGTGGGACAGGGAGTTCACCCCTCCACTTT.

V gene TRBV6-4 combines with J gene TRBJ2-3, with D possibly being TRBD2 (5 bases). This CDR3 contains 17 residues. V was shortened by 7 bases and J by 4 bases, with 24 bases between the two germline ends. CDR1 is MRHNA and CDR2 is SNTAGT in the germline V gene. The DNA of the CDR3 is TGTGCCAGCATACCGGCCCTAGTTAAACGCGGGTCAGATACGCAGTATTTT. Translated: CASIPALVKRGSDTQYF.

The V gene is TRBV5-6, the J gene TRBJ2-7; TRBD1 might be the D (6 bases). The V gene lost 0 bases and the J gene lost 3 bases, with 7 bases spanning the gap. Germline loops: CDR1 SGHDT, CDR2 YYEEEE. The CDR3 has 13 amino acids. The CDR3, as DNA: TGTGCCAGCAGCTTGGGACAGGTCTACGAGCAGTACTTC. Protein: CASSLGQVYEQYF.

The rearrangement links TRBV27 to TRBJ2-4; tentative D call: TRBD2 (6 bases). CDR3 size: 19 residues. Trimming pared 4 bases from V and 0 bases from J, leaving 22 bases between. Germline V CDR1 and CDR2: MNHEY, SMNVEV (reference sequence). CDR3 DNA: TGTGCCAGCAGTTCGGAGGGCCGAGTTAGTCCATTAGCCAAAAACATTCAGTACTTC. Its protein is CASSSEGRVSPLAKNIQYF.

The sample holds one count of this clone. V and J are TRBV6-6 and TRBJ2-1; 13 bases are a match to TRBD2. This CDR3 contains 19 residues. Germline CDR1 reads MNHNY; CDR2 reads SVGAGI (reference sequence). Trimming took 5 bases from V and 2 from J; bases not matched to a gene: 12. CDR3 DNA: TGTGCCAGCAGTCAACCGACTAGCGGGAGGACCATCACCTACAATGAGCAGTTCTTC. As protein: CASSQPTSGRTITYNEQFF.

The chain uses TRBV13 and TRBJ2-7; no clear D gene. The CDR3 is 13 amino acids. Germline lookup yields CDR1 PRHDT and CDR2 FYEKMQ (reference sequence). V lost 3 bases and J lost 0, with 6 bases in between. CDR3 residues: CASSFYSSYEQYF. The CDR3, as DNA: TGTGCCAGCAGCTTCTATAGCTCCTACGAGCAGTACTTC.

The chain uses TRBV29-1 and TRBJ2-1; TRBD2 matches at 13 bases. There are 18 residues in the CDR3. V dropped 7 bases and J dropped 1; count of bases not matched to a gene: 13. Germline CDR1 and CDR2: SQVTM and ANQGSEA. CDR3 nucleotide sequence: TGCAGCGCAAAGGGGACTAGCGGGATATCGTGGTCCTACAATGAGCAGTTCTTC. Its translation: CSAKGTSGISWSYNEQFF.

This clone showed up just once. J is TRBJ2-7 and V is TRBV6-5; 7 bases are a match to TRBD2. CDR1 is MNHEY and CDR2 is SVGAGI in the germline V gene. The CDR3 is 14 residues long. V lost 6 bases and J lost 0; bases outside the gene matches: 5. In DNA form, the CDR3 reads TGTGCCAGCAGGCTAGCGGAGCTCTCCTACGAGCAGTACTTC. It encodes CASRLAELSYEQYF.

The chain recombines TRBV11-2 with TRBJ1-2, with 9 bases matching TRBD1. Trimming at V came to 3 bases and at J to 7 bases, leaving 9 bases not matched to a gene. CDR3 length: 15 amino acids. Germline V gene data show CDR1 as SGHAT and CDR2 as FQNNGV. This CDR3 reads CASSFTGTGQSGYTF. The DNA of the CDR3 is TGTGCCAGCAGCTTTACCGGGACAGGGCAGTCTGGCTACACCTTC.

V and J are TRBV30 and TRBJ2-5, with D hard to call. V lost 2 bases and J 3 bases, leaving 4 bases between the germline ends. The CDR3 spans 11 residues. The germline CDR1 and CDR2 sequences are GTSNPN and SVGIG (reference sequence). CDR3: CAWSPKETQYF. In nucleotides, the CDR3 is TGTGCCTGGAGTCCTAAAGAGACCCAGTACTTC.

The sample holds one count of this clone. This chain links TRBV29-1 with TRBJ2-3; TRBD2 might be the D (6 bases). The CDR3 has 13 residues. Germline CDR1 reads SQVTM; CDR2 reads ANQGSEA. V was pared by 6 bases and J by 4 bases, with 14 bases between. The CDR3 bases are TGCAGCGTAGTAACTTCTAGCGCAGATACGCAGTATTTT. Protein product: CSVVTSSADTQYF.

J is TRBJ2-7 and V is TRBV5-5, with D perhaps TRBD1 (5 bases). The CDR3 is made up of 14 amino acids. V was trimmed by 2 bases and J by 3 bases, leaving 12 bases between them. Germline values: CDR1 SGHKS, CDR2 YYEKEE (reference sequence). CDR3 in amino acids: CASSFEQGFYEQYF. As DNA, the CDR3 is TGTGCCAGCAGCTTCGAGCAGGGCTTCTACGAGCAGTACTTC.

V gene TRBV10-3 combines with J gene TRBJ2-1; 10 bases line up with TRBD1. The CDR3 consists of 13 residues. Trimming cost V 8 bases and J 6 bases; bases outside gene matches: 4. Germline lookup yields CDR1 ENHRY and CDR2 SYGVKD. The CDR3 is CAIFRTGGNEQFF. In DNA form, the CDR3 reads TGTGCCATCTTTAGGACAGGGGGCAATGAGCAGTTCTTC.

This sequence joins TRBV2 and TRBJ1-3; D remains ambiguous. This CDR3 comprises 13 residues. Germline V CDR1 and CDR2: SNHLY, FYNNEI. V was clipped by 2 bases and J by 3 bases, with 5 bases between them. For the CDR3, the DNA is TGTGCCAGCAGTGAATCACTTGGAAACACCATATATTTT. As protein: CASSESLGNTIYF.

The rearrangement links TRBV5-1 to TRBJ1-2; 11 nucleotides align to TRBD1. Germline CDR1 and CDR2: SGHRS and YFSETQ. After removal of 4 bases from V and 1 base from J, the junction contained 6 bases not matched to a gene. CDR3 size: 16 residues. The CDR3 DNA follows: TGCGCCAGCAGCCCTGGGACAGGGGGTCTTAACTATGGCTACACCTTC. The encoded protein is CASSPGTGGLNYGYTF.

This chain joins TRBV18 and TRBJ1-2; the D gene is possibly TRBD1 (6 bases). Trimming cost V 3 bases and J 1 base, with 9 bases left between them. The CDR3 is 14 residues long. The V gene's germline CDR1 is KGHSH and CDR2 LQKENI. CDR3 bases: TGTGCCAGCTCACCGAACAGGGATAACTATGGCTACACCTTC. Encoded protein: CASSPNRDNYGYTF.

This clone was found many times. The genes are TRBV21-1 and TRBJ1-2; the DNA was not compared with TRBD1, the D call given in the table. TRBV21-1 is labeled a pseudogene. The length of the CDR3 is 15 residues. For the CDR3, the DNA is TGTGCCAGCAGCCCTAATCGACAGGGGTACTATGGCTACACCTTC. It encodes CASSPNRQGYYGYTF.

The chain carries TRBV27 and TRBJ1-5, with TRBD1 as a possible D gene (6 bases). CDR3 length: 14 residues. In germline, CDR1 is MNHEY, CDR2 SMNVEV (reference sequence). V was trimmed by 1 base and J by 5 bases, leaving 9 bases between them. This CDR3 is CASSLLGGHQPQHF. The CDR3 DNA reads as TGTGCCAGCAGTTTATTGGGGGGGCATCAGCCCCAGCATTTT.

V gene TRBV19 combines with J gene TRBJ1-5; D is undetermined. The length of the CDR3 is 14 residues. Germline V CDR1 and CDR2: LNHDA, SQIVND (reference sequence). V dropped 7 bases and J dropped 6 bases, with 16 bases sitting between them. The CDR3 region has the DNA TGTGCCAGTACTTCCGAGAGAGGCTTTCAGCCCCAGCATTTT. It encodes CASTSERGFQPQHF.

The chain recombines TRBV7-3 with TRBJ2-7; D is possibly TRBD2 (6 bases). The V end was cut by 5 bases, the J end by 1 base, with 9 bases between. The germline gives CDR1 SGHTA, CDR2 FQGTGA. This CDR3 is 13 amino acids long. The DNA of the CDR3 is TGTGCCAGCAGCCCAGGGACTTCCTACGAGCAGTACTTC. Translated: CASSPGTSYEQYF.

The chain has TRBV27 and TRBJ2-7; TRBD1 agrees at 7 bases. The trim removed 5 bases at V and 0 bases at J, leaving 7 bases unmatched. The CDR3 length is 15 residues. Germline V gene data show CDR1 as MNHEY and CDR2 as SMNVEV (reference sequence). This CDR3 is CASSPTGTDSYEQYF. CDR3 DNA sequence: TGTGCCAGCAGTCCCACCGGGACAGACTCCTACGAGCAGTACTTC.

J is TRBJ2-1 and V is TRBV2; D gene ambiguous. The CDR3 consists of 14 residues. The germline V and J ends were trimmed by 6 bases and 7 bases, with 16 bases remaining between them. Germline CDR1 is SNHLY and CDR2 is FYNNEI. The DNA for the CDR3 is TGTGCCAGCAGCTTATCCTATACTAATAATGAGCAGTTCTTC. This codes for CASSLSYTNNEQFF.